One and the same sample provided the 3 T cell receptor beta chains below, sequenced in a study of spatial heterogeneity in lung cancer. Time point defined: sample taken at primary tumor resection. TCRdb recomputed calls from the 5' RACE reads with MiXCR, one row per CDR3 protein. The sample has about 48,000 distinct CDR3 sequences, roughly 5.7% seen once. The sample consisted of PBMCs, taken at surgery. These receptors were taken from a male donor with early-stage non-small cell lung cancer.

This clonotype was found many times. The chain combines TRBV27 with TRBJ2-7, with 9 bases matching TRBD2. Germline V gene sequence: CDR1 MNHEY, CDR2 SMNVEV (reference sequence). The CDR3 contains 14 residues. The ends lost 5 bases at V and 6 bases at J; junction bases unmatched: 8. The CDR3 sequence: CASSPLAGRSEQYF. CDR3 DNA: TGTGCCAGCAGTCCCCTAGCGGGAAGGTCCGAGCAGTACTTC.

This clonotype was detected a few times. This chain uses TRBV15 with TRBJ2-3; D gene uncertain. V was cut by 4 bases and J by 2 bases, with 13 bases left in between. CDR3 length: 15 amino acids. In germline, CDR1 is LNHNV, CDR2 YYDKDF (reference sequence). For the CDR3, the DNA is TGTGCCACCAGCACCCTATTAGCCGCCACAGATACGCAGTATTTT. Translating gives CATSTLLAATDTQYF.

This clonotype was detected many times. The chain carries TRBV11-2 and TRBJ1-1; maybe TRBD1 (6 bases). This CDR3 comprises 13 residues. CDR1 is SGHAT, CDR2 FQNNGV, per germline. V was shortened by 5 bases and J by 3 bases, with 10 bases between the two germline ends. The CDR3 DNA reads TGTGCCAGCAGCATTACAGGGTACACTGAAGCTTTCTTT. Its translation is CASSITGYTEAFF.